Following are 13 T cell receptor beta chains from one sample sequenced in a study of OX40 agonist ivuxolimab in advanced cancers. Profiled with immunoSEQ multiplex PCR; TCRdb holds only in-frame clones, not every one. The sample contains 55,000 to 70,000 clones, roughly 92% of which appear only once. The source material was CD4+ or CD8+ T cells sorted from blood, sampled in a trial of the OX40 agonist ivuxolimab. The receptors stem from an adult with an advanced solid tumor such as melanoma, head and neck, liver or kidney cancer.

The J gene is TRBJ2-4, the V gene TRBV13; 8 bases align to TRBD1. The CDR3 covers 17 residues. V shed 5 bases, J shed 0 bases, and the junction held 9 bases outside the gene matches. CDR1 is PRHDT, CDR2 FYEKMQ, per germline (reference sequence). CDR3 region: CASSPSGTGLAKNIQYF. The CDR3 DNA reads TGTGCCAGCAGCCCATCCGGGACAGGACTAGCCAAAAACATTCAGTACTTC. Complete variable domain (other parts from reference TRBV13 and TRBJ2-4): AAGVIQSPRHLIKEKRETATLKCYPIPRHDTVYWYQQGPGQDPQFLISFYEKMQSDKGSIPDRFSAQQFSDYHSELNMSSLELGDSALYFCASSPSGTGLAKNIQYFGAGTRLSVL.

In its sample, this clone was seen once. V is TRBV9 and J is TRBJ1-5; TRBD1 agrees at 7 bases. The CDR3 extends over 15 amino acids. CDR1 is SGDLS, CDR2 YYNGEE, per germline. Trimming cost V 4 bases and J 1 base; bases outside gene matches: 5. CDR3 region: CASSPGQYSNQPQHF. Here the CDR3 DNA reads TGTGCCAGCAGCCCGGGACAGTACAGCAATCAGCCCCAGCATTTT.

The V gene is TRBV5-1, the J gene TRBJ1-2, with a possible D match to TRBD1 (5 bases). The CDR3 totals 13 residues. Trimming took 9 bases from V and 6 from J, leaving 18 bases between them. From germline, CDR1 is SGHRS and CDR2 YFSETQ. DNA of the CDR3: TGCGCCACCGACAGCGACTTCGGGAATGGCTACACCTTC. This gives the protein CATDSDFGNGYTF. The whole variable domain, remainder taken from reference TRBV5-1 and TRBJ1-2, is KAGVTQTPRYLIKTRGQQVTLSCSPISGHRSVSWYQQTPGQGLQFLFEYFSETQRNKGNFPGRFSGRQFSNSRSEMNVSTLELGDSALYLCATDSDFGNGYTFGSGTRLTVV.

This chain uses TRBV7-8 with TRBJ2-2; no clear D gene. The CDR3 is made up of 16 amino acids. Trimming stripped 1 base from V and 0 bases from J, with 9 bases between. Germline V gene lookup returns CDR1 SGHVS and CDR2 FQNEAQ. CDR3 residues: CASSLGTMANTGELFF. The CDR3 bases are TGTGCCAGCAGCTTAGGCACTATGGCGAACACCGGGGAGCTGTTTTTT.

CDR3 in DNA: TGTGCTAGTGGTTTGGGTCTAGGGAAAAACATTCAGTACTTC. Amino acids: CASGLGLGKNIQYF. This rearrangement joins TRBV12-5 to TRBJ2-4; D ambiguous. The CDR3 runs to 14 residues. Germline CDR1 LGHNT, CDR2 FRNRAP. With 1 base removed from V and 4 bases from J, the gap between germline ends came to 8 bases.

This chain uses TRBV4-3 with TRBJ2-2; D gene unclear. This CDR3 region has 13 residues. From germline, CDR1 is LGHNA and CDR2 YSLEER. V lost 3 bases and J lost 6, with 8 bases in between. The CDR3 nucleotides are TGCGCCAGCAGCCATACACGAGCCGGGGAGCTGTTTTTT. Translating it yields CASSHTRAGELFF.

The chain uses TRBV7-8 and TRBJ2-2, with D possibly matching TRBD1 (5 bases). Germline CDR1 and CDR2: SGHVS and FQNEAQ. The length of the CDR3 is 14 residues. V lost 3 bases, J lost 2 bases, and 7 bases lay in between. CDR3 region: CASSLTVNTGELFF. In DNA form, the CDR3 reads TGTGCCAGCAGCTTGACAGTTAACACCGGGGAGCTGTTTTTT.

In its sample, this clone was seen once. V and J are TRBV6-4 and TRBJ1-1; TRBD1 might be the D (5 bases). Germline-derived CDR1 and CDR2 are MRHNA and SNTAGT. V was cut by 2 bases and J by 1 base, with 17 bases left in between. The CDR3 has 17 residues. CDR3 nucleotide sequence: TGTGCCAGCAGTGACCACCCAGTTGGGGGGGAGAACACTGAAGCTTTCTTT. It translates to CASSDHPVGGENTEAFF.

The count of this clone is one. This CDR3 reads CASSEGGQATYEQYF. CDR3 nucleotide sequence: TGTGCCAGCAGTGAAGGTGGGCAGGCAACCTACGAGCAGTACTTC. The chain joins TRBV6-1 to TRBJ2-7, with D hard to call. The V gene's germline CDR1 is MNHNS and CDR2 SASEGT. The CDR3 is 15 amino acids. V lost 1 base and J lost 2, with 12 bases in between.

This chain uses TRBV9 with TRBJ2-5, with 9 positions matching TRBD2. The CDR3 extends over 18 amino acids. From germline, CDR1 is SGDLS and CDR2 YYNGEE. Trimming removed 4 bases from V and 5 bases from J; junction bases left unmatched: 18. CDR3 bases: TGTGCCAGCAGCCCCGCTACGGTAGCGGGGGCCTCGGGCGAGACCCAGTACTTC. Translating gives CASSPATVAGASGETQYF.

This clone was counted once. The chain employs TRBV4-1 and TRBJ1-2; no reliable D call. Trimming pared 4 bases from V and 4 bases from J, leaving 16 bases between. The CDR3 consists of 15 residues. The V gene's germline CDR1 is MGHRA and CDR2 YSYEKL. The CDR3 DNA is TGCGCCAGCAGCCCCACCGGAGGCGAGGGCTATGGCTACACCTTC. Its protein is CASSPTGGEGYGYTF.

The CDR3 DNA reads TGTGCCAGCAGATTTTCCCGGGGTTTTAACTACGAGCAGTACTTC. Amino acids: CASRFSRGFNYEQYF. The chain employs TRBV6-1 and TRBJ2-7; weak D call: TRBD2 (5 bases). The CDR3 extends over 15 amino acids. Germline lookup yields CDR1 MNHNS and CDR2 SASEGT. The germline V and J ends were trimmed by 6 bases and 3 bases, with 18 bases remaining between them.

The chain uses TRBV27 and TRBJ2-1, with D tentatively TRBD2 (6 bases). V was trimmed by 6 bases and J by 7 bases, leaving 16 bases between them. Per the germline V gene, CDR1 is MNHEY and CDR2 is SMNVEV (reference sequence). CDR3 length: 14 residues. CDR3: CASSHPPRGNEQFF. The CDR3, as DNA: TGTGCCAGCAGCCACCCCCCCCGGGGGAATGAGCAGTTCTTC.